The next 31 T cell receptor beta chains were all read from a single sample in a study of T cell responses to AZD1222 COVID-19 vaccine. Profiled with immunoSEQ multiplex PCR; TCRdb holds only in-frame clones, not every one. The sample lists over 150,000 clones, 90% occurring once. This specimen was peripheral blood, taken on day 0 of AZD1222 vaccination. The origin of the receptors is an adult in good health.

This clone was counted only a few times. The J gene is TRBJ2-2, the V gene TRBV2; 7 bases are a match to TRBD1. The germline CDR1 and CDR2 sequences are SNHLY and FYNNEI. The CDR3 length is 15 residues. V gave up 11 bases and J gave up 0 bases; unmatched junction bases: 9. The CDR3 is CAFPRDRSNTGELFF. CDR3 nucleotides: TGTGCCTTCCCCCGGGACAGATCGAACACCGGGGAGCTGTTTTTT.

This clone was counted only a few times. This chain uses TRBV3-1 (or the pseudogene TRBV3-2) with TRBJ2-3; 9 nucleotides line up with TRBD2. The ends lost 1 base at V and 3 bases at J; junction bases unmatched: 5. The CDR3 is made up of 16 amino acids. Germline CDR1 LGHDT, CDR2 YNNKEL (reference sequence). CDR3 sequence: CASSQASGVRTDTQYF. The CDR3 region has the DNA TGTGCCAGCAGCCAAGCTAGCGGGGTAAGAACAGATACGCAGTATTTT.

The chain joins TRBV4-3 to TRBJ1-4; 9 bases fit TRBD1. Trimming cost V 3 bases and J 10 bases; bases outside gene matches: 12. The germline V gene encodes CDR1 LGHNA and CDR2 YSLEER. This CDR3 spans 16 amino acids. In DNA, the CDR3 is TGCGCCAGCAGCCAGGAAACCGGGACAGGGTTCGTAAAACTGTTTTTT. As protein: CASSQETGTGFVKLFF.

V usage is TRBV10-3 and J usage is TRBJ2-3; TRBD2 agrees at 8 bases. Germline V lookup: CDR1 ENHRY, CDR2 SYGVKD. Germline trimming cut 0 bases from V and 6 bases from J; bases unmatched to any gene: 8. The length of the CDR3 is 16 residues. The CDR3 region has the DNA TGTGCCATCAGTGAGTCCGGGACTAGTAGGATTGATACGCAGTATTTT. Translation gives CAISESGTSRIDTQYF.

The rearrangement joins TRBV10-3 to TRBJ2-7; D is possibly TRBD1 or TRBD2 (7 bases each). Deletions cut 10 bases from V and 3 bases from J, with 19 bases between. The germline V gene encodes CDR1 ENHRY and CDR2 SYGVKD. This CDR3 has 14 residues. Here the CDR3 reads CATRAPGGDYEQYF. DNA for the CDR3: TGTGCCACTCGGGCACCAGGGGGGGACTACGAGCAGTACTTC.

The CDR3 bases are TGTGCCAGCAGTTTAGCGCAAGACTACGAGCAGTACTTC. It yields the protein CASSLAQDYEQYF. This chain connects TRBV12-3 or TRBV12-4 to TRBJ2-7, with D unresolved. Trimming cost V 0 bases and J 3 bases, with 6 bases left between them. The CDR3 contains 13 residues.

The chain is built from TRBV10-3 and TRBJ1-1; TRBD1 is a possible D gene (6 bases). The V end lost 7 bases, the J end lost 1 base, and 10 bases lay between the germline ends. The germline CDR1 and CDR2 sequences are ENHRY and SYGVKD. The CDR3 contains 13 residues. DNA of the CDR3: TGTGCCATCACCAAAGGGGGGAACACTGAAGCTTTCTTT. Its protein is CAITKGGNTEAFF.

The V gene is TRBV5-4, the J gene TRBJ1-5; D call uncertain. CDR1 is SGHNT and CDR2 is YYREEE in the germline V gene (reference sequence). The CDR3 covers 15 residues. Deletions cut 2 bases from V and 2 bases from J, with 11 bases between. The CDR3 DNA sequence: TGTGCCAGCAGCTTCGACCCGGGAGGCAATCAGCCCCAGCATTTT. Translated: CASSFDPGGNQPQHF.

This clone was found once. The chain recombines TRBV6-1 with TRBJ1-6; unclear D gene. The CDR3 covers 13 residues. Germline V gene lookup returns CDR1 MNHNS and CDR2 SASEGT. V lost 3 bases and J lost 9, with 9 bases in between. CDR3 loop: CASSDTKVSPLHF. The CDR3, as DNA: TGTGCCAGCAGTGACACTAAGGTTTCACCCCTCCACTTT.

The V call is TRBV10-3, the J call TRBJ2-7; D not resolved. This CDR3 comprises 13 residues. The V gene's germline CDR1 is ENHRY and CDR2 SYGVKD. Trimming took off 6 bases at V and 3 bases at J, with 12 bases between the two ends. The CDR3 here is CAISEATDYEQYF. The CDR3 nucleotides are TGTGCCATCAGCGAGGCGACCGACTACGAGCAGTACTTC.

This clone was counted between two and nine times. In DNA, the CDR3 is TGTGCCAGCAGCTTGGCCGAGGGGTTGGACACCTTC. Translating gives CASSLAEGLDTF. The chain joins TRBV5-4 to TRBJ1-2; D might be TRBD1 (5 bases). Germline V gene sequence: CDR1 SGHNT, CDR2 YYREEE (reference sequence). V was trimmed by 0 bases and J by 12 bases, leaving 12 bases between them. The CDR3 has 12 amino acids.

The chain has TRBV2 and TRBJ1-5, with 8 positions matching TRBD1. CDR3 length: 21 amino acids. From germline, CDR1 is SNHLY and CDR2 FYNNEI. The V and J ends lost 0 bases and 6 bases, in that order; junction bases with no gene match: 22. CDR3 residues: CASSEALPGQDMRSKGQPQHF. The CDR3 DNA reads TGTGCCAGCAGTGAAGCCCTTCCGGGACAGGATATGCGATCTAAGGGTCAGCCCCAGCATTTT.

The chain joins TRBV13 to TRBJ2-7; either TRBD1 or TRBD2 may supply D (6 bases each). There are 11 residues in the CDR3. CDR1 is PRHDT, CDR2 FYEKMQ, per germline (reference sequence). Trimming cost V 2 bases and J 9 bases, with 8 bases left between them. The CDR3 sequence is CASSLTGAQYF. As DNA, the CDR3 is TGTGCCAGCAGCTTAACGGGGGCGCAGTACTTC.

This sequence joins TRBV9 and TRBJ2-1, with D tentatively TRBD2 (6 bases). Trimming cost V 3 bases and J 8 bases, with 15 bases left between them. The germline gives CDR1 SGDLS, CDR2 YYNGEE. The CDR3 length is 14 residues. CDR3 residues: CASSAPGTSDEQFF. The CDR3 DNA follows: TGTGCCAGCAGCGCACCCGGGACTTCGGATGAGCAGTTCTTC.

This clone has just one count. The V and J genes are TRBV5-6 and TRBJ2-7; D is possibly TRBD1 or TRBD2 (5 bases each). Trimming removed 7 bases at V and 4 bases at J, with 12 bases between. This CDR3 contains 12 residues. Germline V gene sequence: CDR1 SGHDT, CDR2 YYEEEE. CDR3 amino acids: CASSRDGYEQYF. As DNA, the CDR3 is TGTGCCAGCTCACGGGACGGATACGAGCAGTACTTC.

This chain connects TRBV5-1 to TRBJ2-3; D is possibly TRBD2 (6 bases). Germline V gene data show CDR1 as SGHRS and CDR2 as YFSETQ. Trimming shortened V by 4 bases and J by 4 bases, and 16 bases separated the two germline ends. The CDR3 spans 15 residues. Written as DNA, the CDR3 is TGCGCCAGCAGCCCCCGGAGGGTCGAGGCAGATACGCAGTATTTT. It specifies CASSPRRVEADTQYF.

Here the CDR3 reads CASSDGQEAQGGAFF. CDR3 in DNA: TGTGCCAGCAGCGATGGACAGGAGGCGCAAGGTGGAGCTTTCTTT. The chain joins TRBV4-2 to TRBJ1-1; 7 bases match TRBD1. V lost 5 bases to trimming and J lost 10 bases; unmatched junction nucleotides: 16. The CDR3 sequence is 15 residues long. Germline V gene sequence: CDR1 LGHNA, CDR2 YNFKEQ.

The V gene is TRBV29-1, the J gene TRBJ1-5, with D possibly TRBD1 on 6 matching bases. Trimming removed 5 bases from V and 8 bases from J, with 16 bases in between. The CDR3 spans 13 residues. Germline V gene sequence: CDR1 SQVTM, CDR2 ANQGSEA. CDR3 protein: CSVLGEGGKPQHF. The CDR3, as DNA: TGCAGCGTTCTCGGAGAGGGGGGGAAGCCCCAGCATTTT.

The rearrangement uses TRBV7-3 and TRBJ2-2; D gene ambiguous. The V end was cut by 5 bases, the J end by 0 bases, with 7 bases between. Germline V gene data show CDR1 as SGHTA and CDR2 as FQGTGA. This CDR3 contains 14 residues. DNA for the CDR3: TGTGCCAGCAGCCCCCCCCCGAACACCGGGGAGCTGTTTTTT. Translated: CASSPPPNTGELFF.

CDR3 residues: CASSQARGETQYF. For the CDR3, the DNA is TGTGCCAGCAGCCAAGCCAGGGGCGAGACCCAGTACTTC. The chain is built from TRBV3-1 (or the pseudogene TRBV3-2) and TRBJ2-5, with D tentatively TRBD1 (6 bases). This CDR3 region has 13 residues. V lost 1 base to trimming and J lost 5 bases, with 8 bases between them. Germline-derived CDR1 and CDR2 are LGHDT and YNNKEL (reference sequence).

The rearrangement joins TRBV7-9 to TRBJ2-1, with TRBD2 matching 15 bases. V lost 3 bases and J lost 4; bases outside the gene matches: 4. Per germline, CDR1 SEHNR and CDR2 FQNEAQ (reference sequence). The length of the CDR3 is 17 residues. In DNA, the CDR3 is TGTGCCAGCAGCTTCGGACTAGCGGGGGGGATTTACAATGAGCAGTTCTTC. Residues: CASSFGLAGGIYNEQFF.

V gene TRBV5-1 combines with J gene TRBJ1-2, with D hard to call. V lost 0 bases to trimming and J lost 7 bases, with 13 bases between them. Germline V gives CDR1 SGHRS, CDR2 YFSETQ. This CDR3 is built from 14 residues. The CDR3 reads CASSLGEMWGGYTF. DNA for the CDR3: TGCGCCAGCAGCTTGGGGGAGATGTGGGGTGGCTACACCTTC.

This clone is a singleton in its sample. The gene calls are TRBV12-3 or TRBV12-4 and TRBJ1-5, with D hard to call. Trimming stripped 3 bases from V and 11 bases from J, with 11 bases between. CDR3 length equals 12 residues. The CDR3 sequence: CASSFAFRTQHF. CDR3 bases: TGTGCCAGCAGTTTCGCGTTTCGGACCCAGCATTTT.

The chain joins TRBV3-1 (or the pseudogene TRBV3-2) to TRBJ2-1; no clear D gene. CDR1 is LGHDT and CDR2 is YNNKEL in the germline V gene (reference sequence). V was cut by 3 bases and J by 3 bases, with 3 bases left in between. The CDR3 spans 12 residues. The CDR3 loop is CASSQVYNEQFF. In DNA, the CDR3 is TGTGCCAGCAGCCAGGTCTACAATGAGCAGTTCTTC.

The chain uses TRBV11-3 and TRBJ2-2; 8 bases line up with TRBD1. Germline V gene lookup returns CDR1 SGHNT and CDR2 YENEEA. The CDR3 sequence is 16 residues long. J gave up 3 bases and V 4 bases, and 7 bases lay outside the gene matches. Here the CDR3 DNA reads TGTGCCAGCAGCTCCGCCGCGGGACAGGACACCGGGGAGCTGTTTTTT. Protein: CASSSAAGQDTGELFF.

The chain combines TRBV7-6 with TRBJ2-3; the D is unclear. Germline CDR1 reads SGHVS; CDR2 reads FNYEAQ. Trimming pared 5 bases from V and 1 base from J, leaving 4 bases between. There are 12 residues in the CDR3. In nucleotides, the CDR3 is TGTGCCAGCAGCCAACGCACAGATACGCAGTATTTT. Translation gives CASSQRTDTQYF.

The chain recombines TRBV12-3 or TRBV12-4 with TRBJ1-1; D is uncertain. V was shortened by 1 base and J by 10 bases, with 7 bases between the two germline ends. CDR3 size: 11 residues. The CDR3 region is CASSLGVGAFF. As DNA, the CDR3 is TGTGCCAGCAGTTTAGGGGTGGGAGCTTTCTTT.

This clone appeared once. CDR3 sequence reads: CAWSGLARTGELFF. The CDR3 nucleotides are TGTGCCTGGAGTGGACTAGCGCGCACCGGGGAGCTGTTTTTT. The rearrangement uses TRBV30 and TRBJ2-2; 8 positions match TRBD2. Germline loops: CDR1 GTSNPN, CDR2 SVGIG (reference sequence). This CDR3 has 14 residues. J gave up 4 bases and V 1 base, and 2 bases lay outside the gene matches.

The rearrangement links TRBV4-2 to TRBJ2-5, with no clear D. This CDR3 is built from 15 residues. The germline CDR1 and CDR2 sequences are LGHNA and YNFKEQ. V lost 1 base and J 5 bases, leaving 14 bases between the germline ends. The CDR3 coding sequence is TGTGCCAGCAGCCAAGCTGGACCAACCCGCGAGACCCAGTACTTC. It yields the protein CASSQAGPTRETQYF.

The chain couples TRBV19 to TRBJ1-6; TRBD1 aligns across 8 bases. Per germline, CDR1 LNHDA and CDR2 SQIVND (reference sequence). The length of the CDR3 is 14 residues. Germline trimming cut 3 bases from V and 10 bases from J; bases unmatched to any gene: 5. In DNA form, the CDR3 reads TGTGCCAGTAGTATGGACAGGGAGGGATCACCCCTCCACTTT. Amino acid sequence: CASSMDREGSPLHF. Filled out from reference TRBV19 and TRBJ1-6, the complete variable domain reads DGGITQSPKYLFRKEGQNVTLSCEQNLNHDAMYWYRQDPGQGLRLIYYSQIVNDFQKGDIAEGYSVSREKKESFPLTVTSAQKNPTAFYLCASSMDREGSPLHFGNGTRLTVT.

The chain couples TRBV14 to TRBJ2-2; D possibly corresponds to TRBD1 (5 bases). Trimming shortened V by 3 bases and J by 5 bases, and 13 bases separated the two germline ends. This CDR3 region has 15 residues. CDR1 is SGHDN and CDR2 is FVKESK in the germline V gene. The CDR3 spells CASSQDLPGTGELFF. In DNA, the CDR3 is TGTGCCAGCAGCCAGGACCTACCAGGGACCGGGGAGCTGTTTTTT.